This TCR beta chain was documented in a study of blood T cell repertoires in COVID-19. Overall study context: Sites in the United States, Italy and Spain provided acute and convalescent COVID-19 samples. From T cells, B-cell-depleted T cells, or PBMCs came the material, which was cDNA or gDNA.

Germline V gene sequence: CDR1 LNHDA, CDR2 SQIVND (reference sequence). Trimming removed 6 bases from V and 4 bases from J, with 16 bases in between. This CDR3 is built from 15 residues. Only in-frame clones appear in the TCRdb table, and some are missing; sequencing was by immunoSEQ multiplex PCR. The sample comprises approximately 40,000 clones, approximately 83% of which are singletons, and approximately 2.5% rests with the top ten. What was sequenced was peripheral blood. The receptor's source is a woman in her fifties or sixties with acute or convalescent COVID-19. The genes are TRBV19 and TRBJ2-1; the D gene is possibly TRBD1 (6 bases). The CDR3 bases are TGTGCCAGTAGAACAGGGTTTGGGGAATACAATGAGCAGTTCTTC. Translation: CASRTGFGEYNEQFF.